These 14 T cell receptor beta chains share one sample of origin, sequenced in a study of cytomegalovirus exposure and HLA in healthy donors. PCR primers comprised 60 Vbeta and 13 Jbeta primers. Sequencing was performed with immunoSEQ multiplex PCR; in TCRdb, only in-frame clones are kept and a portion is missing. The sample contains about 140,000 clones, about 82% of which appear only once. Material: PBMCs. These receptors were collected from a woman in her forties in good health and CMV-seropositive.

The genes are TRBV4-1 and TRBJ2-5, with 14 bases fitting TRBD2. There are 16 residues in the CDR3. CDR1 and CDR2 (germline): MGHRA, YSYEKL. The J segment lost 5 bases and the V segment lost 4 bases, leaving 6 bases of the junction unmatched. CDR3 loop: CASSLTSGGAVETQYF. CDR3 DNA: TGCGCCAGCAGCCTGACTAGCGGGGGGGCCGTGGAGACCCAGTACTTC.

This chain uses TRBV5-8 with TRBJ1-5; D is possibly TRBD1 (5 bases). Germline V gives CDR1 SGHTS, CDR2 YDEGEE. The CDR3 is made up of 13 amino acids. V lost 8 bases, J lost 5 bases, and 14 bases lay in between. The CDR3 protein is CASNRQTDQPQHF. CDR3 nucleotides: TGTGCCAGTAACAGACAGACTGATCAGCCCCAGCATTTT.

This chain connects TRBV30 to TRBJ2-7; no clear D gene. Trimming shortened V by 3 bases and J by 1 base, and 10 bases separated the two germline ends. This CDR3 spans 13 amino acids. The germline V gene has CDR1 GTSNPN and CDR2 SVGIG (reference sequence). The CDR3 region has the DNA TGTGCCTGGAGCTTAAGCGTTTCCTACGAGCAGTACTTC. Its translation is CAWSLSVSYEQYF.

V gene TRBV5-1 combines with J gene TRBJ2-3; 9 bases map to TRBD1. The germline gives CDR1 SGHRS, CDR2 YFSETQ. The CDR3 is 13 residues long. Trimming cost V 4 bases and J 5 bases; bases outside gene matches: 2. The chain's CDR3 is CASSGGQGDTQYF. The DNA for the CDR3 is TGCGCCAGCAGCGGGGGACAGGGAGATACGCAGTATTTT. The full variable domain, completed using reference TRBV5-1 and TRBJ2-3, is KAGVTQTPRYLIKTRGQQVTLSCSPISGHRSVSWYQQTPGQGLQFLFEYFSETQRNKGNFPGRFSGRQFSNSRSEMNVSTLELGDSALYLCASSGGQGDTQYFGPGTRLTVL.

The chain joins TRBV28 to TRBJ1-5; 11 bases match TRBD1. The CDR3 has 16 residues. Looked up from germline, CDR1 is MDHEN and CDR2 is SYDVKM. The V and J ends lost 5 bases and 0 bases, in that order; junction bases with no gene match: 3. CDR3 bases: TGTGCCAGCAGTGGGGACAGGGGGTATAGCAATCAGCCCCAGCATTTT. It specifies CASSGDRGYSNQPQHF.

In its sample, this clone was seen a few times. CDR3: CASSPDSLGTDTQYF. In DNA form, the CDR3 reads TGTGCCAGCAGCCCGGACTCCCTCGGCACAGATACGCAGTATTTT. V and J are TRBV7-2 and TRBJ2-3, with TRBD2 as a possible D gene (5 bases). CDR1 is SGHTA and CDR2 is FQGNSA in the germline V gene. V was pared by 5 bases and J by 1 base, with 13 bases between. The CDR3 is 15 amino acids.

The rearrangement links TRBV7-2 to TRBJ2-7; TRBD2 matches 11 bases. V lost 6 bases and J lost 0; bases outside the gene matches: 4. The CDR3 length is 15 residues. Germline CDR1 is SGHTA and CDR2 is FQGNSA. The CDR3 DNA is TGTGCCAGCAGTTCCACTAGCGGGAGCTCCTACGAGCAGTACTTC. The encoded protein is CASSSTSGSSYEQYF.

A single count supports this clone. This chain's CDR3 is CASSGASGVNEQFF. In nucleotides, the CDR3 is TGCGCCAGCAGCGGGGCTAGTGGGGTTAATGAGCAGTTCTTC. V gene TRBV5-1 combines with J gene TRBJ2-1, with a weak D call TRBD1 (5 bases). Germline CDR1 is SGHRS and CDR2 is YFSETQ. This CDR3 contains 14 residues. The germline V and J ends were trimmed by 4 bases and 7 bases, with 15 bases remaining between them.

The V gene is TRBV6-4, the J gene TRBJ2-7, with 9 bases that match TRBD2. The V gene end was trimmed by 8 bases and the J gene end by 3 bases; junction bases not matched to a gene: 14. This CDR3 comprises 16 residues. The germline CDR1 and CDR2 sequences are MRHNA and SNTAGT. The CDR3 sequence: CASQRTSDFEGYEQYF. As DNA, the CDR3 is TGTGCCAGCCAGAGGACTAGCGATTTCGAAGGCTACGAGCAGTACTTC.

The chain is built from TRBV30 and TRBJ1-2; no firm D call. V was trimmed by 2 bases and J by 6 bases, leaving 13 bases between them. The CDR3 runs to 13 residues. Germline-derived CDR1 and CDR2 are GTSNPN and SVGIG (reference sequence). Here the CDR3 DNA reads TGTGCCTGGAGTATTTGGGCTTTTGATGGCTACACCTTC. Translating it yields CAWSIWAFDGYTF. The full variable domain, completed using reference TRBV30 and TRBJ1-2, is SQTIHQWPATLVQPVGSPLSLECTVEGTSNPNLYWYRQAAGRGLQLLFYSVGIGQISSEVPQNLSASRPQDRQFILSSKKLLLSDSGFYLCAWSIWAFDGYTFGSGTRLTVV.

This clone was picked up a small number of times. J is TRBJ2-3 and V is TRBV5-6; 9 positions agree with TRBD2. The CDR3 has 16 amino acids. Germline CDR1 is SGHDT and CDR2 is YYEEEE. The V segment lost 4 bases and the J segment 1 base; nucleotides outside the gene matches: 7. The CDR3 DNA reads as TGTGCCAGCAGCCCCGACCGACTAGCGGGCACAGATACGCAGTATTTT. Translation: CASSPDRLAGTDTQYF.

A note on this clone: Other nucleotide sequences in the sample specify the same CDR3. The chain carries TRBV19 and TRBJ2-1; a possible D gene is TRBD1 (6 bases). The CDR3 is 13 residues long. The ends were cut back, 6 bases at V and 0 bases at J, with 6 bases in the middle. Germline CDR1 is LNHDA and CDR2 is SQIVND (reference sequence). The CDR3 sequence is CASSRGSYNEQFF. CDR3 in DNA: TGTGCCAGTAGCAGGGGCTCCTACAATGAGCAGTTCTTC. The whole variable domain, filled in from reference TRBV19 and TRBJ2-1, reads DGGITQSPKYLFRKEGQNVTLSCEQNLNHDAMYWYRQDPGQGLRLIYYSQIVNDFQKGDIAEGYSVSREKKESFPLTVTSAQKNPTAFYLCASSRGSYNEQFFGPGTRLTVL.

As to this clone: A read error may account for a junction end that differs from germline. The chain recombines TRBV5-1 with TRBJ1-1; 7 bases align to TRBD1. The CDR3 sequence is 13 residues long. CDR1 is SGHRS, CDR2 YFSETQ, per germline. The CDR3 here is CARSLRQGNEAFF. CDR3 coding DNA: TGCGCCCGCAGTTTGCGACAGGGCAACGAAGCTTTCTTT. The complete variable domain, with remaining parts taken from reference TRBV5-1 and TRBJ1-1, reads KAGVTQTPRYLIKTRGQQVTLSCSPISGHRSVSWYQQTPGQGLQFLFEYFSETQRNKGNFPGRFSGRQFSNSRSEMNVSTLELGDSALYLCARSLRQGNEAFFGQGTRLTVV.

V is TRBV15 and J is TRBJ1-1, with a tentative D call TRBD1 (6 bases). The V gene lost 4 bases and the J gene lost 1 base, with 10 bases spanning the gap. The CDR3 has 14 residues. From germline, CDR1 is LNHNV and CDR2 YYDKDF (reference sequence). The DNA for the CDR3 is TGTGCCACCAGCAAAGGACAGTCGAACACTGAAGCTTTCTTT. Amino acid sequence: CATSKGQSNTEAFF.